This TCR beta chain is drawn from a study of T cells after yellow fever vaccination. On the study more broadly: The SMART-Seq v4 Ultra Low Input method served to prepare the low-cell-number fractions.

Points from the study as a whole: When the response was secondary, it was weaker but reached its peak faster, day 5 versus 15. Post-booster reappearance was seen for most primary-vaccination clones (about 96% CD4, about 88% CD8). The bulk population could contribute abundant contaminating clonotypes to FACS-sorted repertoires.

Trimming left V 4 bases short and J 3 bases short, with 16 bases between. The CDR3 totals 16 residues. Per germline, CDR1 SGHRS and CDR2 YFSETQ. From the 5' RACE reads, TCRdb called clonotypes with MiXCR, one entry per CDR3 protein. The profile shows 250,000 to 300,000 distinct CDR3 sequences, about 10% of them singletons. The sample holds many counts of this clonotype. Its antigen is not known. This clonotype was obtained from a man aged 18-30 years who received the YFV17D yellow fever vaccine. The J gene is TRBJ2-2, the V gene TRBV5-1; D is possibly TRBD2 (5 bases). The sample was CD4+ T cells sorted from PBMCs, taken 5 days after the yellow fever booster vaccination. CDR3 DNA sequence: TGCGCCAGCAGCAGCGTAGTAGGAGGTTACACCGGGGAGCTGTTTTTT. Its protein product is CASSSVVGGYTGELFF.